What follows are 9 T cell receptor beta chains derived from one specimen sequenced in a study of T cell repertoires in cytomegalovirus infection. TCRdb re-called the reads through MiXCR, storing one row per CDR3 protein. The data contain approximately 56,000 distinct CDR3 sequences, around a fifth of them singletons. The antigens of these receptors remain unknown. Sample: CD8+ T cells from cultured PBMCs, taken from culture after CMV antigen stimulation. The receptors shown here come from a human donor in good health (CMV status not recorded). Some clones in this sample may be carry-over from other donors' samples.

The sample holds a few counts of this clonotype. The chain uses TRBV7-9 and TRBJ1-6, with D possibly matching TRBD1 (5 bases). V shed 2 bases and J shed 10 bases, with 18 bases lying between them. CDR1 and CDR2 from the germline V gene are SEHNR and FQNEAQ (reference sequence). This CDR3 has 16 amino acids. The CDR3 nucleotides are TGTGCCAGCAGCTTACACGACAGAGGACTGGGCTCACCCCTCCACTTT. As protein: CASSLHDRGLGSPLHF.

A few counts support this clonotype. V usage is TRBV7-2 and J usage is TRBJ2-7; no clear D. CDR1 SGHTA and CDR2 FQGNSA come from the germline V gene. The CDR3 consists of 14 residues. V was cut by 4 bases and J by 4 bases, with 14 bases left in between. CDR3 DNA sequence: TGTGCCAGCAGCTCTGGATGGGATATGTACGAGCAGTACTTC. Translated, it gives CASSSGWDMYEQYF.

A few counts support this clonotype. The chain links TRBV7-2 to TRBJ1-1; D gene ambiguous. The CDR3 runs to 15 residues. Germline V CDR1 and CDR2: SGHTA, FQGNSA. The ends were cut back, 7 bases at V and 3 bases at J, with 18 bases in the middle. The CDR3 sequence: CASNAAADTYTEAFF. The CDR3 DNA is TGTGCCAGCAACGCGGCGGCGGATACTTACACTGAAGCTTTCTTT.

The chain recombines TRBV12-3 or TRBV12-4 with TRBJ2-3, with a possible D match to TRBD1 (6 bases). CDR3 length: 13 residues. Between the trimmed V and J ends, which lost 10 bases and 7 bases, there was a span of 18 bases. CDR3 region: CATAWGPENTQYF. CDR3 coding DNA: TGTGCCACCGCTTGGGGGCCAGAGAATACGCAGTATTTT.

The chain employs TRBV6-1 and TRBJ2-7; D is perhaps TRBD1 or TRBD2 (6 bases each). Germline CDR1 and CDR2: MNHNS and SASEGT. V shed 8 bases and J shed 1 base, with 15 bases lying between them. CDR3 length: 14 amino acids. The CDR3 reads CASCSGDMSYEQYF. DNA for the CDR3: TGTGCCAGCTGCTCGGGGGACATGTCCTACGAGCAGTACTTC.

V gene TRBV11-1 combines with J gene TRBJ1-4, with a tentative D call TRBD1 (5 bases). V was clipped by 5 bases and J by 12 bases, with 16 bases between them. This CDR3 contains 13 residues. The V gene's germline CDR1 is SGHAT and CDR2 FQDESV (reference sequence). DNA for the CDR3: TGTGCCAGCAGCGAGAGGCCCGGAGGGGAACTGTTTTTT. Translated, it gives CASSERPGGELFF.

The rearrangement uses TRBV6-5 and TRBJ1-1; D possibly corresponds to TRBD1 (6 bases). Trimming stripped 6 bases from V and 1 base from J, with 27 bases between. The germline gives CDR1 MNHEY, CDR2 SVGAGI. This CDR3 region has 19 residues. CDR3 DNA sequence: TGTGCCAGCAGACTCCGTTACTCGACAGGCCTCATGACGAACACTGAAGCTTTCTTT. Amino acids: CASRLRYSTGLMTNTEAFF.

There are a few counts of this clonotype. V usage is TRBV7-2 and J usage is TRBJ2-7; D is uncertain. The CDR3 sequence is 13 residues long. The V gene's germline CDR1 is SGHTA and CDR2 FQGNSA. Trimming left V 3 bases short and J 4 bases short, with 10 bases between. The CDR3 spells CASSLRSRYEQYF. CDR3 DNA sequence: TGTGCCAGCAGCTTGAGAAGCCGGTACGAGCAGTACTTC.

V gene TRBV27 combines with J gene TRBJ2-3, with D unresolved. Germline CDR1 and CDR2: MNHEY and SMNVEV (reference sequence). The CDR3 runs to 15 residues. V was shortened by 2 bases and J by 4 bases, with 13 bases between the two germline ends. The chain's CDR3 is CASSLVRVNPDTQYF. CDR3 coding DNA: TGTGCCAGCAGTTTAGTAAGGGTGAACCCAGATACGCAGTATTTT.